One sample yielded the 14 T cell receptor beta chains listed below, sequenced in a study of regulatory T cells in long-lasting Graves disease listed by TCRdb under 2021. Interpreted using the paper, the time point label stands for: newly diagnosed GD, antithyroid drugs for less than 3 months. For both TCR sequencing and RNA sequencing, RNA was extracted from PBMCs using TRIzol. The library came from multiplex PCR. Sequencing was carried out with an Illumina HiSeq 4000. iRepertoire HTBI primers and Arm-PCR amplification of CDR3 regions were used to construct TCR beta libraries. TCRdb reprocessed the public reads (quality trimming at Q25 with fastp, clone calling with MiXCR) and kept in-frame beta chains. Duplicate CDR3 protein sequences are folded into a single record with the most common DNA and genes. This sample holds about 460,000 distinct CDR3 sequences; approximately 14% were observed only once. The top ten constitute roughly 18% of the sample.

In addition, the sample was reused for a study of T cells in Graves' hyperthyroidism and ophthalmopathy.

Sequenced material: peripheral blood mononuclear cells (PBMCs), taken at new diagnosis, from a patient treated with antithyroid drugs. Receptors were obtained from a woman aged 50 to 60 with Graves disease. Donor details come from another sample of the same person, matched by shared clones.

Comment on this clonotype: Just one base apart from a much larger clone, this may be a read error. This chain uses TRBV11-2 with TRBJ2-5; the D gene is possibly TRBD2 (7 bases). The CDR3 has 16 amino acids. Germline lookup yields CDR1 SGHAT and CDR2 FQNNGV. Trimming took off 1 base at V and 0 bases at J, with 12 bases between the two ends. CDR3: CASSLVWEGDQETQYF. CDR3 in DNA: TGTGCCAGCAGCTTAGTGTGGGAGGGGGACCAAGAGACCCAGTACTTC.

As to this clonotype: This clone may be a read error of a much larger clone one base away. A read error is likely, as this CDR3 ends without the conserved phenylalanine or tryptophan. V and J are TRBV11-2 and TRBJ1-6, with a weak D call TRBD1 (6 bases). The CDR3 sequence is 14 residues long. V lost 3 bases and J 10 bases, leaving 13 bases between the germline ends. The V gene's germline CDR1 is SGHAT and CDR2 FQNNGV. CDR3 DNA: TGTGCCAGCAGCTTTCAGGGGACGGCATCACCCCTCCACTCT. It codes for CASSFQGTASPLHS.

For this clonotype: One base away lies a much larger clone, so this may be a sequencing read error. The V call is TRBV2, the J call TRBJ1-6; D is uncertain. Per germline, CDR1 SNHLY and CDR2 FYNNEI. The CDR3 is 15 residues long. V was pared by 8 bases and J by 5 bases, with 16 bases between. The CDR3 sequence: CASGFLEKDNSPLHF. In nucleotides, the CDR3 is TGTGCCAGCGGCTTCTTAGAAAAGGATAATTCACCCCTCCACTTT.

This clonotype appeared once. V and J are TRBV28 and TRBJ1-4; D gene ambiguous. The CDR3 covers 14 residues. Looked up from germline, CDR1 is MDHEN and CDR2 is SYDVKM. The V end was cut by 2 bases, the J end by 14 bases, with 18 bases between. For the CDR3, the DNA is TGTGCCAGCAGTTTACCCCGACAACCCTCCAAGCTGTTTTTT. Protein sequence: CASSLPRQPSKLFF.

This clonotype came up many times. The chain is built from TRBV2 and TRBJ2-5; D gene unclear. Germline-derived CDR1 and CDR2 are SNHLY and FYNNEI. This CDR3 comprises 13 residues. Between the trimmed V and J ends, which lost 2 bases and 6 bases, there was a span of 10 bases. The CDR3 is CASSELDLQTQYF. The CDR3 coding sequence is TGTGCCAGCAGTGAACTAGACCTCCAGACCCAGTACTTC.

The chain couples TRBV20-1 to TRBJ2-1, with D possibly matching TRBD2 (6 bases). Deletions cut 3 bases from V and 3 bases from J, with 21 bases between. Germline CDR1 is DFQATT and CDR2 is SNEGSKA (reference sequence). This CDR3 region has 17 residues. The CDR3 here is CSASLRPRDGLYNEQFF. CDR3 coding DNA: TGCAGTGCTAGCCTCCGGCCGCGGGACGGACTCTACAATGAGCAGTTCTTC.

This clonotype has a count of ten or more. V and J are TRBV7-9 and TRBJ2-7; D gene uncertain. The germline gives CDR1 SEHNR, CDR2 FQNEAQ (reference sequence). The CDR3 is 15 residues long. Trimming shortened V by 5 bases and J by 0 bases, and 14 bases separated the two germline ends. CDR3 in amino acids: CASSKTALSSYEQYF. CDR3 in DNA: TGTGCCAGCAGCAAAACAGCACTAAGCTCCTACGAGCAGTACTTC.

This clonotype was observed at least ten times. The gene calls are TRBV6-2 or TRBV6-3 and TRBJ1-1; D may be TRBD1 (6 bases). Per germline, CDR1 MNHEY and CDR2 SVGEGT. This CDR3 spans 17 amino acids. V shed 0 bases and J shed 5 bases, with 19 bases lying between them. CDR3 DNA sequence: TGTGCCAGCAGTTACTCAGTCGGGGGCGCGAGGGTGACTGAAGCTTTCTTT. Protein product: CASSYSVGGARVTEAFF.

A word on this clonotype: Relative to the germline gene, one junction end is altered; a read error may explain this. The chain is built from TRBV6-1 and TRBJ2-7; 11 nucleotides align to TRBD1. This CDR3 has 12 residues. CDR1 is MNHNS, CDR2 SASEGT, per germline. The CDR3 nucleotides read TGTGCCAGCAGCTCCGGACAGGGGGCTCGGGACTTC. This sequence encodes CASSSGQGARDF.

V usage is TRBV24-1 and J usage is TRBJ2-1, with 10 nucleotides matching TRBD2. Germline V gives CDR1 KGHDR, CDR2 SFDVKD. The junction had 10 bases not matched to a gene; V was cut back by 9 bases and J by 9 bases. CDR3 length: 14 residues. CDR3 residues: CATEREGLWGEQFF. The CDR3 DNA reads TGTGCCACCGAGCGGGAGGGCCTATGGGGTGAGCAGTTCTTC.

This clonotype showed up just a few times. The J gene is TRBJ2-6, the V gene TRBV18; no clear D. Germline CDR1 and CDR2: KGHSH and LQKENI. Trimming took off 4 bases at V and 0 bases at J, with 7 bases between the two ends. The CDR3 spans 15 residues. The CDR3 nucleotides are TGTGCCAGCTCACTAGCCCTCTCTGGGGCCAACGTCCTGACTTTC. This encodes CASSLALSGANVLTF.

This clonotype has ten or more counts. The chain combines TRBV7-3 with TRBJ2-3; TRBD2 agrees at 11 bases. This CDR3 is 15 amino acids long. Germline assignment: CDR1 SGHTA and CDR2 FQGTGA. The ends lost 5 bases at V and 1 base at J; junction bases unmatched: 2. The CDR3 DNA reads TGTGCCAGCAGCCTAGCGGGAGGTCGCACAGATACGCAGTATTTT. Its translation is CASSLAGGRTDTQYF.

This clonotype was counted only a few times. The chain carries TRBV5-4 and TRBJ2-3; TRBD1 matches 7 bases. The length of the CDR3 is 13 residues. With V trimmed by 4 bases and J by 4 bases, 3 bases remained unmatched. Germline loops: CDR1 SGHNT, CDR2 YYREEE (reference sequence). The CDR3: CASSNTGADTQYF. The CDR3 DNA reads as TGTGCCAGCAGCAATACAGGGGCAGATACGCAGTATTTT.

This clonotype occurred many times. The rearrangement uses TRBV3-1 and TRBJ2-7; D is tentatively TRBD1 or TRBD2 (5 bases each). The V and J ends lost 0 bases and 3 bases respectively, with 12 bases between them. The CDR3 spans 15 residues. The germline CDR1 and CDR2 sequences are LGHDT and YNNKEL (reference sequence). The DNA of the CDR3 is TGTGCCAGCAGCCAAGATCGGGGCAGTTTCTACGAGCAGTACTTC. This sequence encodes CASSQDRGSFYEQYF.